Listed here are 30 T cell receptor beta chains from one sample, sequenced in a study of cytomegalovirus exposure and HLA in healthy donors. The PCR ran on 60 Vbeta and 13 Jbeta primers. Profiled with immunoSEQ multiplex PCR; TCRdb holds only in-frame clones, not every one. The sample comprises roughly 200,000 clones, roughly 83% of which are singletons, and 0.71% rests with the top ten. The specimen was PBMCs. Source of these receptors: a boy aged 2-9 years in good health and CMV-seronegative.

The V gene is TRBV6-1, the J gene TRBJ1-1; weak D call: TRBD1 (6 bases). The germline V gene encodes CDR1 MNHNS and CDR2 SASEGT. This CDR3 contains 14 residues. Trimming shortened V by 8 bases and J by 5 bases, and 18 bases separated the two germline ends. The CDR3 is CASGGEGVWTEAFF. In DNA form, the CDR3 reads TGTGCCAGCGGGGGGGAGGGGGTTTGGACTGAAGCTTTCTTT.

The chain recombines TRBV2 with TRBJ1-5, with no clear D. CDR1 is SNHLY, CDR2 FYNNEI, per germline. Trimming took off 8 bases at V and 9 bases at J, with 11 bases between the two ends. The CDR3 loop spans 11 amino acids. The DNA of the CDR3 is TGTGCCAGCGGGCCTTATGGGCCCCAGCATTTT. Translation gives CASGPYGPQHF. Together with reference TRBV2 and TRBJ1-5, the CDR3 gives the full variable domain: EPEVTQTPSHQVTQMGQEVILRCVPISNHLYFYWYRQILGQKVEFLVSFYNNEISEKSEIFDDQFSVERPDGSNFTLKIRSTKLEDSAMYFCASGPYGPQHFGDGTRLSIL.

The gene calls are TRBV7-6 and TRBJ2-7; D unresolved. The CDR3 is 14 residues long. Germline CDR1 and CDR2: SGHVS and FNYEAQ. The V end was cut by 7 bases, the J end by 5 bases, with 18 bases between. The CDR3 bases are TGTGCCAGCACCCCGCGGTCGCGGCAGAACGAGCAGTACTTC. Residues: CASTPRSRQNEQYF.

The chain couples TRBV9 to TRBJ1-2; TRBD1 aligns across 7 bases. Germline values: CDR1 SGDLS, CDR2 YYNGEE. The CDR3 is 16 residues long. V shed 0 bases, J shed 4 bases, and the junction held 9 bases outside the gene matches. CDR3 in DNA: TGTGCCAGCAGCGTAGCTACAAGGGGGCCGGCCTATGGCTACACCTTC. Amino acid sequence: CASSVATRGPAYGYTF.

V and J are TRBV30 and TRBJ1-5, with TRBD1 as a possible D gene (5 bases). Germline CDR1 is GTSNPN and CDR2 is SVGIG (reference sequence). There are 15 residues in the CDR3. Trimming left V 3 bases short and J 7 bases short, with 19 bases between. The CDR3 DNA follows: TGTGCCTGGAGCCCGGGACTCAGATCGGGGCAGCCCCAGCATTTT. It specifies CAWSPGLRSGQPQHF. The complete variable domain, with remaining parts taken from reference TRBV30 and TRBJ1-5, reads SQTIHQWPATLVQPVGSPLSLECTVEGTSNPNLYWYRQAAGRGLQLLFYSVGIGQISSEVPQNLSASRPQDRQFILSSKKLLLSDSGFYLCAWSPGLRSGQPQHFGDGTRLSIL.

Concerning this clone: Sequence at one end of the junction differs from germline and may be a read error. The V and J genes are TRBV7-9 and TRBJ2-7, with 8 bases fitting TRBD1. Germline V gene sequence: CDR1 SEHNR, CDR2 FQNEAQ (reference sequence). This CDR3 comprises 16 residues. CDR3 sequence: CSSSSTYGRGLYEQYF. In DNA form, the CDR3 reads TGTTCCAGCAGCTCCACCTACGGCAGGGGGCTCTACGAGCAGTACTTC.

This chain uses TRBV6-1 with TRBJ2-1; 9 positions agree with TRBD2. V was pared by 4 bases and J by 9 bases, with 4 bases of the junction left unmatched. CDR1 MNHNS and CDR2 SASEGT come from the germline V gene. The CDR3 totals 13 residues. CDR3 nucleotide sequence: TGTGCCAGCAGTGGCGGGGGGGGGAGTGAGCAGTTCTTC. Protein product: CASSGGGGSEQFF.

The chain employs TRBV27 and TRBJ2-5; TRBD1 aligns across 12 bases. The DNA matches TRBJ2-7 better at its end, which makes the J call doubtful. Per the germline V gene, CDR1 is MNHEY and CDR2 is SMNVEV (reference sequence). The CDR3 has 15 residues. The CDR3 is CASSSGQGASYEQYF. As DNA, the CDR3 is TGTGCCAGCAGTTCGGGACAGGGGGCCTCCTACGAGCAGTACTTC.

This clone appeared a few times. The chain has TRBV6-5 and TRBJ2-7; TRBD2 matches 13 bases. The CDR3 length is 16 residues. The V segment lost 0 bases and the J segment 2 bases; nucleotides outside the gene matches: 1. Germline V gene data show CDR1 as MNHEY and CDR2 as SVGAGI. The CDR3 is CASSYSGTSGAYEQYF. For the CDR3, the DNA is TGTGCCAGCAGTTACTCTGGGACTAGCGGGGCCTACGAGCAGTACTTC.

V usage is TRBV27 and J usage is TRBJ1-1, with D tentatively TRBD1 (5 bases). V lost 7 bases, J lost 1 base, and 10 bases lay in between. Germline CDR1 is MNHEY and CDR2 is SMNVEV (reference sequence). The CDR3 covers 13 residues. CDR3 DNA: TGTGCCAGCAAACATGGACAGAACACTGAAGCTTTCTTT. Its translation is CASKHGQNTEAFF.

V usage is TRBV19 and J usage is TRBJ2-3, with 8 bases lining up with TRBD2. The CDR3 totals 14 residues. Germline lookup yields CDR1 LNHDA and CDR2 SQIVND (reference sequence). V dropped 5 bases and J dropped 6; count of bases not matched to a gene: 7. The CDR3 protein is CASSPTPGGDTQYF. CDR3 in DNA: TGTGCCAGTAGTCCCACCCCGGGGGGGGATACGCAGTATTTT.

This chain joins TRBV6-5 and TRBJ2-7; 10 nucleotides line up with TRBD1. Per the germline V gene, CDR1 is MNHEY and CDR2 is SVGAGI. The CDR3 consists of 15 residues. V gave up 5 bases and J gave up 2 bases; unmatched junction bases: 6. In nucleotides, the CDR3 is TGTGCCAGCAGTACTGGACAGGGGGTGGCCTACGAGCAGTACTTC. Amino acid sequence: CASSTGQGVAYEQYF.

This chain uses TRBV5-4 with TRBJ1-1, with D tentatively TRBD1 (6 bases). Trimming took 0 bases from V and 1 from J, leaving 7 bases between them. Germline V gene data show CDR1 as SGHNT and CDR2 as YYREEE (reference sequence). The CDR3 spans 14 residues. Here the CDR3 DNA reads TGTGCCAGCAGCTTGGAAGGGGGGAACACTGAAGCTTTCTTT. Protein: CASSLEGGNTEAFF.

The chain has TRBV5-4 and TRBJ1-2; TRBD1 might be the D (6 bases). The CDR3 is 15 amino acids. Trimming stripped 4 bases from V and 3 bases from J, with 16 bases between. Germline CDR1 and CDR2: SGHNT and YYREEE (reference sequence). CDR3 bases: TGTGCCAGCAGCCCCGCATCAGGGGCCCACTATGGCTACACCTTC. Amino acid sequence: CASSPASGAHYGYTF.

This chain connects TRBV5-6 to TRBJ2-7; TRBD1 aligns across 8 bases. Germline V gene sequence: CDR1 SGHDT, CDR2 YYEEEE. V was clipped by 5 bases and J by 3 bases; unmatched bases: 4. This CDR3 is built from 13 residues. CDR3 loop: CASRHRGNYEQYF. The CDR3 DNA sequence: TGTGCCAGCAGACACAGGGGGAACTACGAGCAGTACTTC.

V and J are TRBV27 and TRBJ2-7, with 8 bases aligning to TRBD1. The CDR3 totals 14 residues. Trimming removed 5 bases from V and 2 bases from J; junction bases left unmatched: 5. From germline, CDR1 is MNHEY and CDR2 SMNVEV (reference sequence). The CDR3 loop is CASSPRQGTYEQYF. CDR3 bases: TGTGCCAGCAGTCCTCGACAGGGGACCTACGAGCAGTACTTC.

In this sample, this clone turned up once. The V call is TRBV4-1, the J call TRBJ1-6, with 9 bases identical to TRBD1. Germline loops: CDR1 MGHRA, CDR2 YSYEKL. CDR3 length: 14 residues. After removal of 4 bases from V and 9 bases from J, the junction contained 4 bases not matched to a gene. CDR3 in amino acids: CASSLEDRGSPLHF. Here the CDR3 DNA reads TGCGCCAGCAGCCTCGAGGACAGGGGTTCACCCCTCCACTTT.

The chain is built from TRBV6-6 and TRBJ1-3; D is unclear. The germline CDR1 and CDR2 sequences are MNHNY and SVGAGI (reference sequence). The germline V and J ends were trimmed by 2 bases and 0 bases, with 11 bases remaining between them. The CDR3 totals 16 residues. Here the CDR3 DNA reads TGTGCCAGCAGTTACAAAGACTACAACTCTGGAAACACCATATATTTT. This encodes CASSYKDYNSGNTIYF.

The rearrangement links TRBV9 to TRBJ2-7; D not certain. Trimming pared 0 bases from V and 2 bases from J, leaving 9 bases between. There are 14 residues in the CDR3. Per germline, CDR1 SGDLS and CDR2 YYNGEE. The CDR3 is CASSVGRIAYEQYF. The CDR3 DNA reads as TGTGCCAGCAGCGTAGGGCGGATAGCCTACGAGCAGTACTTC.

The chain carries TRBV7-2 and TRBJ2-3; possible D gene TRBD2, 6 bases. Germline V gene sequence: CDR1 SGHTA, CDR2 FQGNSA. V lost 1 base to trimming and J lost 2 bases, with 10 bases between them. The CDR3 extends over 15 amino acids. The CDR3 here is CASSLVGGYTDTQYF. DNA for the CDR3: TGTGCCAGCAGCTTAGTGGGAGGATACACAGATACGCAGTATTTT.

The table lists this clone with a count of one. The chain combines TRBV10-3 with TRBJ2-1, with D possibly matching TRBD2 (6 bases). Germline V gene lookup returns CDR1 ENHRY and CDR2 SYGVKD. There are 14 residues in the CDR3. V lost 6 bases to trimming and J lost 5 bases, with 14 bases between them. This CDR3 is CAIRRTGGDNEQFF. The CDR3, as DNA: TGTGCCATCAGGAGAACGGGCGGGGACAATGAGCAGTTCTTC.

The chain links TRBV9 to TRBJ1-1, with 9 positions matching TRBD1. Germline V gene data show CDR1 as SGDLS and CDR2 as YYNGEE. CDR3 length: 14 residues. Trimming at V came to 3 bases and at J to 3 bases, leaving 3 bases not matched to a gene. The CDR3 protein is CASSAGQGYTEAFF. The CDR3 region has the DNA TGTGCCAGCAGCGCAGGACAGGGGTACACTGAAGCTTTCTTT.

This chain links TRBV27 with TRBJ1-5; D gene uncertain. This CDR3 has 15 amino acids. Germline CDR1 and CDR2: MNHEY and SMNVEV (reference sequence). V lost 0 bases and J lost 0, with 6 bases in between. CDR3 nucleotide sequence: TGTGCCAGCAGTTTATCGGCTTATAGCAATCAGCCCCAGCATTTT. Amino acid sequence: CASSLSAYSNQPQHF.

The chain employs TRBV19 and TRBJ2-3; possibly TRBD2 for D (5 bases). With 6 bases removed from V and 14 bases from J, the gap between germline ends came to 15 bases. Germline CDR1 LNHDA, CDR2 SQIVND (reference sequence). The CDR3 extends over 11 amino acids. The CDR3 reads CASSIGPSRYF. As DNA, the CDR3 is TGTGCCAGTAGCATCGGGCCTAGCCGGTATTTT. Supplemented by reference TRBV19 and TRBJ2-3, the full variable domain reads DGGITQSPKYLFRKEGQNVTLSCEQNLNHDAMYWYRQDPGQGLRLIYYSQIVNDFQKGDIAEGYSVSREKKESFPLTVTSAQKNPTAFYLCASSIGPSRYFGPGTRLTVL.

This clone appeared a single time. As DNA, the CDR3 is TGTGCCAGCAGCTCAGACAGCGGGGCCCAGCATTTT. It encodes CASSSDSGAQHF. The V call is TRBV7-9, the J call TRBJ1-5; weak D call: TRBD1 (5 bases). This CDR3 has 12 residues. With 4 bases removed from V and 11 bases from J, the gap between germline ends came to 12 bases. Germline V CDR1 and CDR2: SEHNR, FQNEAQ (reference sequence). Variable domain in full (rest from reference TRBV7-9 and TRBJ1-5): DTGVSQNPRHKITKRGQNVTFRCDPISEHNRLYWYRQTLGQGPEFLTYFQNEAQLEKSRLLSDRFSAERPKGSFSTLEIQRTEQGDSAMYLCASSSDSGAQHFGDGTRLSIL.

Here the CDR3 reads CASSSGRVGNQPQHF. DNA for the CDR3: TGTGCCAGCAGTTCCGGCCGGGTTGGCAATCAGCCCCAGCATTTT. The chain employs TRBV27 and TRBJ1-5; D gene uncertain. The V and J ends lost 4 bases and 2 bases respectively, with 12 bases between them. Germline lookup yields CDR1 MNHEY and CDR2 SMNVEV (reference sequence). The CDR3 consists of 15 residues.

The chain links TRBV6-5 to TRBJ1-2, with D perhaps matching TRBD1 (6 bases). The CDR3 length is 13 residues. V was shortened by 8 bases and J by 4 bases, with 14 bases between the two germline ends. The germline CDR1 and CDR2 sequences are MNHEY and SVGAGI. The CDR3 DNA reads TGTGCCAGCCACACAGGGTCGGGCTATGGCTACACCTTC. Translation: CASHTGSGYGYTF.

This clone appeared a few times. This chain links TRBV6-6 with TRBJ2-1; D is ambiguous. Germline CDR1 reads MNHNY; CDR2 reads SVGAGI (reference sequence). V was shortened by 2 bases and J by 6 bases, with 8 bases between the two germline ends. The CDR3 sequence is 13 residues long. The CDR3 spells CASSYGSLNEQFF. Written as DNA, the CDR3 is TGTGCCAGCAGTTACGGTAGCCTCAATGAGCAGTTCTTC.

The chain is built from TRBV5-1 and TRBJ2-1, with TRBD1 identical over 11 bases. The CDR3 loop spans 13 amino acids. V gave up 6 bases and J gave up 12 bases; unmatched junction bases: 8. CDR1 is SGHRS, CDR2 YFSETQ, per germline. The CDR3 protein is CASTLGQGGWQFF. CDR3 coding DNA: TGCGCCAGCACCCTGGGACAGGGGGGATGGCAGTTCTTC.

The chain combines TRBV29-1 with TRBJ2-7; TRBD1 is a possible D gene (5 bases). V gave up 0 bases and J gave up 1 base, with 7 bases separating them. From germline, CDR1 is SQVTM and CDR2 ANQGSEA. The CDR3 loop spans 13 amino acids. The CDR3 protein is CSVEDQGSYEQYF. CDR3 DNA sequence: TGCAGCGTTGAAGATCAGGGTTCCTACGAGCAGTACTTC.